The TCR beta chain described here comes from a study of T-cell reconstitution after alpha-beta-depleted transplantation in children (TCRdb year 2016). Looking at the study overall: Using TCR repertoire profiling, the study quantitatively followed how T-cell immune reconstitution unfolded in children after TCRalphabeta/CD19-depleted allogeneic hematopoietic cell transplantation.

CDR1 and CDR2, looked up from the germline V gene (reference sequence), are WNHNN and SYGVQD. Spanning cysteine to phenylalanine, the CDR3 consists of 14 amino acids. Only the CDR3 part of the read is kept: 42 bases, read in frame from the first base. Germline trimming amounts to 3 bases on V and 2 bases on J, with 3 as the count of junction bases outside the gene matches. The protocol used for the library was PCR. Sequencing took place on an Illumina HiSeq 2500. TCR library preparation used molecular barcoding, with unique molecular identifiers applied to normalize quantification of the TCRbeta repertoire. Using fastp at Q25 and MiXCR, TCRdb reprocessed the public reads and kept productive beta chains. When rows share a CDR3 protein, they turn into one entry using the most common DNA and genes. The sample table shows approximately 520,000 distinct CDR3 sequences, and approximately 32% are seen once. Of the sample, 2% to 3% falls within the top ten clones.

This clonotype was seen more than once but under ten times. Its antigen is not yet known. Base qualities were left out, and no much larger clone turns up one base away. This specimen consisted of PBMCs from the stem cell graft donor, obtained from the stem cell graft. This chain joins TRBV10-1 to TRBJ1-1, with 7 bases in between that match TRBD1. The receptor comes from a human donor who donated a stem cell graft to a child with aplastic anemia. This receptor has the CDR3 CASSEGQVNTEAFF. The sequenced DNA: TGCGCCAGCAGTGAAGGACAGGTAAACACTGAAGCTTTCTTT.